A selection of T cell receptor beta chains follows, all from one sample in a study of T cell clones after liver transplantation. Produced via immunoSEQ multiplex PCR; TCRdb's table is partial and in-frame only. In the table there are some 45,000 clones, around 83% of which are singletons. The specimen comprised CD4+ T cells from blood, sampled 24 months after liver transplant. All receptors come from a human patient who received a liver transplant. Some T cells may have originated in the graft donor. Both conserved end residues are part of each CDR3. Fields, in order: J gene, V gene, D gene, clone size, CDR3 DNA, CDR3 protein. The D gene is left open where the match is weak. The size entry is marked missing in some rows and otherwise reads once, few, many or a size class.

TRBJ1-1 TRBV5-1 . . TGCGCCAGCAGCCCGGGACACTCGAACACTGAAGCTTTCTTT CASSPGHSNTEAFF
TRBJ2-3 TRBV23-1 . few TGCGCCAGCAGTACCCCACCCACACGGGAGTGCGCAGATACGCAGTATTTT CASSTPPTRECADTQYF
TRBJ2-7 TRBV6-4 . few TGTGCCAGCAGTGAGGGGGGCGAGCAGTACTTC CASSEGGEQYF
TRBJ1-2 TRBV19 . . TGTGCCAGTAGTACGGGGTTGGCGGCAGGGGAAAGTGGCTACACCTTC CASSTGLAAGESGYTF
TRBJ2-5 TRBV9 . once TGTGCCAGCAGCGTAGGGGGCAGGGTAGAGACCCAGTACTTC CASSVGGRVETQYF
TRBJ1-1 TRBV27 . . TGTGCCAGCAGTTTCCGGACAGACAGGAACACTGAAGCTTTCTTT CASSFRTDRNTEAFF
TRBJ1-2 TRBV6-4 . . TGTGCCAGCAGTGACTTTACGGGGGGCTACACCTTC CASSDFTGGYTF
TRBJ1-1 TRBV6-4 . . TGTGCCAGCGGGGAGACAGTAAGCAGGAACACTGAAGCTTTCTTT CASGETVSRNTEAFF
TRBJ2-6 TRBV2 . . TGTGCCAGCAGTATCGGGGCCAACGTCCTGACTTTC CASSIGANVLTF
TRBJ1-1 TRBV5-1 . . TGCGCCAGCAGCCTCGGTCAGCAGGTCACTGAAGCTTTCTTT CASSLGQQVTEAFF
TRBJ2-7 TRBV5-4 TRBD2 . TGTGCCAGCAGCCCGTCACCCCCGGGACTAGCGGGGCACTACGAGCAGTACTTC CASSPSPPGLAGHYEQYF
TRBJ2-4 TRBV7-9 TRBD1 once TGTGCCAGCAGTCCGACAGGGATAAAGGCCAAAAACATTCAGTACTTC CASSPTGIKAKNIQYF
TRBJ2-4 TRBV10-2 . . TGCGCCACCAGAGACAGGGAGGGCAAAAACATTCAGTACTTC CATRDREGKNIQYF
TRBJ2-5 TRBV5-1 . . TGCGCCAGCAGCTTGGCCGGGAGAAGGGAGGAGACCCAGTACTTC CASSLAGRREETQYF
TRBJ1-1 TRBV5-8 . once TGTGCCAGCAGCCACCGGGGGGGGAGAGGGACTGAAGCTTTCTTT CASSHRGGRGTEAFF
TRBJ1-5 TRBV7-2 . few TGTGCCAGCAGCTTCCGAGTTAGCAATCAGCCCCAGCATTTT CASSFRVSNQPQHF
TRBJ2-7 TRBV7-8 TRBD1 once TGTGCCAGCAGCCCGGGACCGGGACAGAGCTCCTACGAGCAGTACTTC CASSPGPGQSSYEQYF
TRBJ2-5 TRBV15 . few TGTGCCACCAGCAGAGGGGCAGGAAACCAAGAGACCCAGTACTTC CATSRGAGNQETQYF
TRBJ1-5 TRBV6-1 TRBD1 once TGTGCCAGCAGTGAAGAGGAAGGGGGCGCGGCGAGTCAGCCCCAGCATTTT CASSEEEGGAASQPQHF
TRBJ2-3 TRBV5-1 . . TGCGCCAGCAGCTTGCTGGGGAGCACAGATACGCAGTATTTT CASSLLGSTDTQYF
TRBJ2-7 TRBV5-1 . . TGCGCCAGCAGCCCTTACAGTCATCCTAGCTCCTACGAGCAGTACTTC CASSPYSHPSSYEQYF
TRBJ1-4 TRBV15 . . TGTGCCACCAGCAGAGATCTTAATGAAAAACTGTTTTTT CATSRDLNEKLFF
TRBJ2-5 TRBV7-2 . . TGTGCCAGCAGGGACCGACTAGGCCAAGAGACCCAGTACTTC CASRDRLGQETQYF
TRBJ2-7 TRBV21-1 . . TGTGCCAGGGGACTCAGGGCTCCCCACTACGAGCAGTACTTC CARGLRAPHYEQYF
TRBJ2-2 TRBV19 TRBD1 . TGTGCCAGTAGTACATGGACAGGGAGCACCGGGGAGCTGTTTTTT CASSTWTGSTGELFF
TRBJ1-4 TRBV6-1 TRBD1 . TGTGCCAGCAGTGTCAACAGGGGCCGTGAAAAACTGTTTTTT CASSVNRGREKLFF
TRBJ1-5 TRBV18 . . TGTGCCAGCTCACCGTCTACAGGGTACACTCAGCCCCAGCATTTT CASSPSTGYTQPQHF
TRBJ1-5 TRBV4-2 TRBD1 few TGTGCCAGCAGCCATGGGACAGCTGATAGCAATCAGCCCCAGCATTTT CASSHGTADSNQPQHF
TRBJ1-2 TRBV6-5 TRBD1 . TGTGCCAGCAGCCCGGGACAGGGGTCGAACTATGGCTACACCTTC CASSPGQGSNYGYTF
TRBJ2-1 TRBV7-7 TRBD2 . TGTGCCAGCAGCTTAGGGCTAGCGGGAGGTACTGAGCAGTTCTTC CASSLGLAGGTEQFF
TRBJ2-2 TRBV6-5 . few TGTGCCAGCAGTTCGGCGCGGGGGCTAGCCGGGGAGCTGTTTTTT CASSSARGLAGELFF
TRBJ1-2 TRBV14 TRBD1 . TGTGCCAGCAGCCGACTCGGACAGGGAAAGTATCTTAACTATGGCTACACCTTC CASSRLGQGKYLNYGYTF
TRBJ2-3 TRBV5-1 . . TGCGCCAGCAGCCATCCGGGGCCCACAGATACGCAGTATTTT CASSHPGPTDTQYF
TRBJ2-1 TRBV5-1 . once TGCGCCAGCAGCCTAGAGGACACAACGGGGGAGCAGTTCTTC CASSLEDTTGEQFF
TRBJ2-1 TRBV11-2 . . TGTGCCAGCAGCTCCAACCGGGGGGCCAGTGAGCAGTTCTTC CASSSNRGASEQFF
TRBJ1-4 TRBV28 . . TGTGCCAGCAGCCCTCCTGGACGGAGTAATGAAAAACTGTTTTTT CASSPPGRSNEKLFF
TRBJ2-6 TRBV9 . . TGTGCCAGCAGCACTAGGGGGGAGAGGGCCAACGTCCTGACTTTC CASSTRGERANVLTF